The source of this T cell receptor beta chain is a study of blood T cell repertoires in COVID-19. On the study more broadly: COVID-19 samples, acute and convalescent, were from the United States, Italy and Spain.

The CDR3 totals 15 residues. V shed 2 bases and J 6 bases; nucleotides not matched to a gene: 4. CDR1 is SGHRS and CDR2 is YFSETQ in the germline V gene. Assay: immunoSEQ multiplex PCR; the TCRdb copy retains only in-frame clones and omits some. Among tens of thousands of clones listed, 86% were seen once. This rearrangement joins TRBV5-1 to TRBJ2-1, with 11 positions matching TRBD2. The specimen sequenced was peripheral blood. This clonotype was obtained from a man aged 45 to 65 with active or convalescent COVID-19. In DNA form, the CDR3 reads TGCGCCAGCAGCTTACTAGCGGGAGAATCCAATGAGCAGTTCTTC. The encoded protein is CASSLLAGESNEQFF.